The 30 T cell receptor beta chains below come from one sample, sequenced in a study of OX40 agonist ivuxolimab in advanced cancers. Generated by immunoSEQ multiplex PCR, the TCRdb table keeps only in-frame clones and is missing some. The data contain approximately 89,000 clones, roughly 84% of them singletons. The sample here was CD4+ or CD8+ T cells sorted from blood, taken in a trial of the OX40 agonist ivuxolimab. These receptors were obtained from an adult with an advanced solid tumor such as melanoma, head and neck, liver or kidney cancer.

The rearrangement joins TRBV5-4 to TRBJ2-1; TRBD2 matches 8 bases. The CDR3 sequence is 14 residues long. The germline V gene has CDR1 SGHNT and CDR2 YYREEE (reference sequence). Trimming cost V 3 bases and J 6 bases; bases outside gene matches: 5. CDR3 region: CASSWKRGSNEQFF. DNA of the CDR3: TGTGCCAGCAGCTGGAAGCGGGGGTCCAATGAGCAGTTCTTC.

The rearrangement links TRBV5-4 to TRBJ2-1; a weak D match, TRBD1 (6 bases). Germline V gene sequence: CDR1 SGHNT, CDR2 YYREEE (reference sequence). V dropped 10 bases and J dropped 6 bases, with 14 bases sitting between them. CDR3 length equals 12 residues. Here the CDR3 reads CAVGATLNEQFF. The CDR3 nucleotides are TGTGCCGTGGGGGCTACCCTCAATGAGCAGTTCTTC.

The rearrangement uses TRBV6-5 and TRBJ1-6, with 10 bases that match TRBD1. The V gene end was trimmed by 8 bases and the J gene end by 7 bases; junction bases not matched to a gene: 5. Germline-derived CDR1 and CDR2 are MNHEY and SVGAGI. The CDR3 sequence is 14 residues long. CDR3 protein: CASGTGEGNSPLHF. The CDR3 coding sequence is TGTGCCAGCGGGACAGGGGAAGGGAATTCACCCCTCCACTTT.

The chain links TRBV4-1 to TRBJ2-1; 9 bases match TRBD1. Germline V CDR1 and CDR2: MGHRA, YSYEKL. V was pared by 0 bases and J by 6 bases, with 6 bases of the junction left unmatched. This CDR3 is 16 amino acids long. The CDR3, as DNA: TGCGCCAGCAGCCAAGACTGGGGACAGGGTATCAATGAGCAGTTCTTC. It codes for CASSQDWGQGINEQFF.

The chain has TRBV29-1 and TRBJ2-2, with no clear D. CDR3 size: 13 residues. V lost 4 bases and J 2 bases, leaving 8 bases between the germline ends. CDR1 and CDR2 from the germline V gene are SQVTM and ANQGSEA. The CDR3 coding sequence is TGCAGCGTTGCCCAGCCCAACACCGGGGAGCTGTTTTTT. This encodes CSVAQPNTGELFF.

The CDR3 sequence is CASSLWTGDNQPQHF. In DNA form, the CDR3 reads TGCGCCAGCAGCTTGTGGACAGGGGACAATCAGCCCCAGCATTTT. This chain uses TRBV5-1 with TRBJ1-5; the match to TRBD1 covers 9 bases. The CDR3 is 15 residues long. V trimming: 1 base; J trimming: 3 bases; junction bases outside the gene matches: 2. Germline V gives CDR1 SGHRS, CDR2 YFSETQ.

The J gene is TRBJ1-6, the V gene TRBV15, with a tentative D call TRBD1 (5 bases). Germline V gene lookup returns CDR1 LNHNV and CDR2 YYDKDF (reference sequence). This CDR3 region has 15 residues. The V end lost 0 bases, the J end lost 8 bases, and 11 bases lay between the germline ends. The CDR3 sequence: CATSRDQQGDSPLHF. The DNA of the CDR3 is TGTGCCACCAGCAGAGATCAGCAGGGTGATTCACCCCTCCACTTT.

This chain uses TRBV6-6 with TRBJ2-7, with TRBD1 matching 7 bases. V lost 2 bases to trimming and J lost 4 bases; unmatched junction nucleotides: 8. Looked up from germline, CDR1 is MNHNY and CDR2 is SVGAGI (reference sequence). This CDR3 comprises 15 residues. CDR3 sequence (DNA): TGTGCCAGCAGTTACGGTGGGACAGTTAAGTACGAGCAGTACTTC. It codes for CASSYGGTVKYEQYF.

The J gene is TRBJ2-7, the V gene TRBV4-3, with D possibly matching TRBD1 (5 bases). CDR3 length: 15 amino acids. Germline V lookup: CDR1 LGHNA, CDR2 YSLEER. The germline V and J ends were trimmed by 3 bases and 0 bases, with 12 bases remaining between them. In nucleotides, the CDR3 is TGCGCCAGCAGCCACGAGGTGACAGCCTCCTACGAGCAGTACTTC. It specifies CASSHEVTASYEQYF.

The genes are TRBV7-2 and TRBJ1-5; no firm D call. CDR3 length: 16 amino acids. Germline CDR1 SGHTA, CDR2 FQGNSA. The V end lost 5 bases, the J end lost 4 bases, and 18 bases lay between the germline ends. The DNA for the CDR3 is TGTGCCAGCAGCCAGACTCGGAACAGCAGAAATCAGCCCCAGCATTTT. It specifies CASSQTRNSRNQPQHF.

V gene TRBV10-3 combines with J gene TRBJ1-1, with 7 nucleotides matching TRBD1. Per the germline V gene, CDR1 is ENHRY and CDR2 is SYGVKD. With V trimmed by 8 bases and J by 1 base, 4 bases remained unmatched. This CDR3 is built from 13 residues. The CDR3 loop reads CAIRTGANTEAFF. The CDR3 DNA sequence: TGTGCCATCCGGACAGGCGCGAACACTGAAGCTTTCTTT.

The rearrangement uses TRBV5-1 and TRBJ1-4, with 8 bases lining up with TRBD1. In germline, CDR1 is SGHRS, CDR2 YFSETQ. The V gene end was trimmed by 4 bases and the J gene end by 5 bases; junction bases not matched to a gene: 7. The CDR3 is 15 amino acids. The CDR3 DNA is TGCGCCAGCAGCCAGCCGGGACAGGCGAATGAAAAACTGTTTTTT. Protein sequence: CASSQPGQANEKLFF.

The rearrangement joins TRBV10-3 to TRBJ2-7; D perhaps matches TRBD2 (7 bases). Germline V gene data show CDR1 as ENHRY and CDR2 as SYGVKD. V gave up 9 bases and J gave up 7 bases, with 19 bases separating them. The length of the CDR3 is 13 residues. The CDR3 sequence is CAIAEGGRSEQYF. As DNA, the CDR3 is TGTGCCATTGCGGAGGGGGGGCGATCAGAGCAGTACTTC.

The V gene is TRBV5-1, the J gene TRBJ1-2; 9 bases agree with TRBD1. V was pared by 0 bases and J by 8 bases, with 8 bases of the junction left unmatched. This CDR3 has 15 residues. Germline V gene sequence: CDR1 SGHRS, CDR2 YFSETQ. The CDR3, as DNA: TGCGCCAGCAGCTTGGCACGGACAGGGGTAGAAGGCTACACCTTC. Translated: CASSLARTGVEGYTF.

This chain uses TRBV5-1 with TRBJ2-7, with 7 bases that match TRBD2. In germline, CDR1 is SGHRS, CDR2 YFSETQ. The CDR3 is 14 amino acids. The J segment lost 4 bases and the V segment lost 4 bases, leaving 8 bases of the junction unmatched. CDR3 protein: CASSPGRGVYEQYF. The CDR3 DNA reads TGCGCCAGCAGCCCGGGACGGGGGGTGTACGAGCAGTACTTC.

The chain joins TRBV5-1 to TRBJ1-4; tentative D call: TRBD1 (5 bases). Deletions cut 0 bases from V and 5 bases from J, with 14 bases between. The CDR3 covers 16 residues. Germline V gene sequence: CDR1 SGHRS, CDR2 YFSETQ. CDR3 region: CASSLVGSTANEKLFF. Written as DNA, the CDR3 is TGCGCCAGCAGCTTGGTTGGGTCGACAGCCAATGAAAAACTGTTTTTT.

The rearrangement uses TRBV4-3 and TRBJ2-1, with 8 bases lining up with TRBD2. The CDR3 totals 14 residues. After removal of 1 base from V and 8 bases from J, the junction contained 4 bases not matched to a gene. Germline V gene data show CDR1 as LGHNA and CDR2 as YSLEER. CDR3 DNA: TGCGCCAGCAGCCAAGGCGGGGGGAACGATGAGCAGTTCTTC. Its translation is CASSQGGGNDEQFF.

The chain carries TRBV6-1 and TRBJ1-2, with D possibly TRBD1 on 5 matching bases. This CDR3 has 14 amino acids. Germline loops: CDR1 MNHNS, CDR2 SASEGT. Trimming took off 5 bases at V and 0 bases at J, with 10 bases between the two ends. The CDR3 reads CASSYGGANYGYTF. CDR3 coding DNA: TGTGCCAGCAGTTATGGAGGGGCTAACTATGGCTACACCTTC.

This clone was picked up a small number of times. The chain joins TRBV5-1 to TRBJ1-2, with 8 bases fitting TRBD1. The CDR3 covers 14 residues. CDR1 SGHRS and CDR2 YFSETQ come from the germline V gene. V lost 0 bases to trimming and J lost 4 bases; unmatched junction nucleotides: 2. This chain's CDR3 is CASSLAGQAYGYTF. DNA of the CDR3: TGCGCCAGCAGCTTGGCGGGACAGGCCTATGGCTACACCTTC.

The genes are TRBV9 and TRBJ2-3; weak D call: TRBD2 (7 bases). This CDR3 has 15 amino acids. CDR1 SGDLS and CDR2 YYNGEE come from the germline V gene. Trimming stripped 4 bases from V and 2 bases from J, with 14 bases between. The CDR3 sequence is CASSPWRGPTDTQYF. DNA for the CDR3: TGTGCCAGCAGCCCTTGGCGGGGGCCCACAGATACGCAGTATTTT.

This chain uses TRBV19 with TRBJ1-1, with D possibly being TRBD1 (5 bases). This CDR3 is 14 amino acids long. The V gene lost 11 bases and the J gene lost 5 bases, with 21 bases spanning the gap. Germline V gene lookup returns CDR1 LNHDA and CDR2 SQIVND (reference sequence). The CDR3 loop reads CASQVAGGGTEAFF. For the CDR3, the DNA is TGTGCCTCGCAGGTCGCGGGGGGGGGAACTGAAGCTTTCTTT. The variable domain in full, completed from reference TRBV19 and TRBJ1-1, reads DGGITQSPKYLFRKEGQNVTLSCEQNLNHDAMYWYRQDPGQGLRLIYYSQIVNDFQKGDIAEGYSVSREKKESFPLTVTSAQKNPTAFYLCASQVAGGGTEAFFGQGTRLTVV.

The rearrangement links TRBV11-2 to TRBJ2-1; D is perhaps TRBD1 (6 bases). V lost 4 bases and J lost 0, with 13 bases in between. Germline CDR1 and CDR2: SGHAT and FQNNGV. The CDR3 runs 16 residues. The CDR3 nucleotides read TGTGCCAGCAGCTCCTGGACAGAGAGCTCCTACAATGAGCAGTTCTTC. It codes for CASSSWTESSYNEQFF.

J is TRBJ2-7 and V is TRBV18, with 9 positions matching TRBD1. After removal of 6 bases from V and 2 bases from J, the junction contained 17 bases not matched to a gene. The V gene's germline CDR1 is KGHSH and CDR2 LQKENI. The CDR3 contains 18 residues. CDR3 loop: CASSRIPSGTGNTYEQYF. CDR3 bases: TGTGCCAGCTCCCGAATCCCCAGTGGGACAGGGAACACCTACGAGCAGTACTTC.

This clone is a singleton in its sample. This chain joins TRBV21-1 and TRBJ1-3; the table names TRBD1, a call not compared with the DNA. TRBV21-1 is annotated as a pseudogene. The CDR3 runs 19 residues. CDR3 amino acids: CASSFPRFLFRGSGNTIYF. In nucleotides, the CDR3 is TGTGCCAGCAGCTTCCCACGTTTTTTATTCAGGGGATCTGGAAACACCATATATTTT.

The gene calls are TRBV7-3 and TRBJ2-5, with a weak D call TRBD2 (6 bases). Germline values: CDR1 SGHTA, CDR2 FQGTGA. Trimming removed 2 bases from V and 4 bases from J, with 11 bases in between. The CDR3 spans 14 residues. The CDR3 reads CASSLSAGSETQYF. In nucleotides, the CDR3 is TGTGCCAGCAGCTTATCTGCGGGGTCAGAGACCCAGTACTTC.

The V gene is TRBV2, the J gene TRBJ1-5, with 8 positions matching TRBD1. The length of the CDR3 is 14 residues. Per the germline V gene, CDR1 is SNHLY and CDR2 is FYNNEI. V dropped 6 bases and J dropped 4; count of bases not matched to a gene: 5. The chain's CDR3 is CASRDRVSNQPQHF. The CDR3 nucleotides are TGTGCCAGCAGGGACAGGGTTAGTAATCAGCCCCAGCATTTT.

The chain has TRBV7-2 and TRBJ1-3; TRBD1 is a possible D gene (5 bases). V was clipped by 5 bases and J by 3 bases, with 17 bases between them. CDR1 is SGHTA, CDR2 FQGNSA, per germline. The CDR3 is 16 residues long. The CDR3 loop reads CASSPGGRGGGNTIYF. The CDR3 nucleotides read TGTGCCAGCAGCCCCGGGGGGAGGGGAGGTGGAAACACCATATATTTT.

A single count supports this clone. The chain carries TRBV10-3 and TRBJ1-2; the D is unclear. Germline V gives CDR1 ENHRY, CDR2 SYGVKD. The CDR3 contains 12 residues. V lost 4 bases and J 8 bases, leaving 11 bases between the germline ends. This CDR3 reads CAISGLQQGYTF. The CDR3 nucleotides are TGTGCCATCAGTGGCTTGCAACAGGGCTACACCTTC.

This clone was observed a few times. V and J are TRBV5-4 and TRBJ1-1; weak D call: TRBD1 (5 bases). Trimming pared 1 base from V and 2 bases from J, leaving 9 bases between. The germline CDR1 and CDR2 sequences are SGHNT and YYREEE (reference sequence). The CDR3 is made up of 14 amino acids. The DNA of the CDR3 is TGTGCCAGCAGCTTGAGTGGACATAACACTGAAGCTTTCTTT. It yields the protein CASSLSGHNTEAFF. Supplemented by reference TRBV5-4 and TRBJ1-1, the full variable domain reads ETGVTQSPTHLIKTRGQQVTLRCSSQSGHNTVSWYQQALGQGPQFIFQYYREEENGRGNFPPRFSGLQFPNYSSELNVNALELDDSALYLCASSLSGHNTEAFFGQGTRLTVV.

The J gene is TRBJ1-1, the V gene TRBV2; D uncertain. Germline loops: CDR1 SNHLY, CDR2 FYNNEI. The CDR3 extends over 16 amino acids. V was trimmed by 2 bases and J by 2 bases, leaving 15 bases between them. DNA for the CDR3: TGTGCCAGCAGTGAAAGATGGGCCTCCCTAAACACTGAAGCTTTCTTT. It specifies CASSERWASLNTEAFF.